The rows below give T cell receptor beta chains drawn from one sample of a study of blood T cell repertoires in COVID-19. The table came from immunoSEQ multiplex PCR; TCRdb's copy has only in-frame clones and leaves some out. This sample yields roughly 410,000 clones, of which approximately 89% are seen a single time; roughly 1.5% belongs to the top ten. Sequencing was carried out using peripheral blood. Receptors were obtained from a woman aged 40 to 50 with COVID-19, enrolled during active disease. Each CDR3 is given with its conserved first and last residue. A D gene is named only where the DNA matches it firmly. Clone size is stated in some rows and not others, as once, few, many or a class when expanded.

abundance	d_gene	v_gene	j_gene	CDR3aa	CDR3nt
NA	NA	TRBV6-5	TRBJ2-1	CAARGAGGLRGEQFF	TGTGCCGCTAGGGGAGCAGGGGGTCTCCGGGGGGAGCAGTTCTTC
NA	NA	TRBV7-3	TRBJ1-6	CASSLTPGRDSPLHF	TGTGCCAGCAGCTTAACGCCCGGGAGAGATTCACCCCTCCACTTT
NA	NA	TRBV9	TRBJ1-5	CASSVGGGPGDSNQPQHF	TGTGCCAGCAGCGTAGGCGGGGGCCCCGGGGATAGCAATCAGCCCCAGCATTTT
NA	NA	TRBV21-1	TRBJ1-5	CASSTTHPGQENQPQHF	TGTGCCAGCAGCACAACTCACCCGGGACAGGAGAATCAGCCCCAGCATTTT
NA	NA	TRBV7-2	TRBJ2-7	CASSSPTSYEQYF	TGTGCCAGCAGCTCCCCAACTTCCTACGAGCAGTACTTC
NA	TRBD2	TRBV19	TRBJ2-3	CASSIRVTSGASTDTQYF	TGTGCCAGTAGTATTCGGGTAACTAGCGGGGCTAGCACAGATACGCAGTATTTT
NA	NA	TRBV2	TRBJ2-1	CASTRDFSYNEQFF	TGTGCCAGCACCCGGGACTTCTCCTACAATGAGCAGTTCTTC
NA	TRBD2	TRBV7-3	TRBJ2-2	CASSSQSGLSSGELFF	TGTGCCAGCAGCTCCCAATCGGGACTATCGTCCGGGGAGCTGTTTTTT
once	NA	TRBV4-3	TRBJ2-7	CASSQEDTSSYEQYF	TGCGCCAGCAGCCAAGAGGACACGAGCTCCTACGAGCAGTACTTC
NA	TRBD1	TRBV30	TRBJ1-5	CAWSEGQGPQHF	TGTGCCTGGAGTGAAGGACAGGGGCCCCAGCATTTT
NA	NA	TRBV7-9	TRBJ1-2	CASSFSGRVGGYTF	TGTGCCAGCAGCTTCTCGGGGAGGGTAGGTGGCTACACCTTC
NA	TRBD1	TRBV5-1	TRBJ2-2	CASSPGQGPDTGELFF	TGCGCCAGCAGCCCCGGACAGGGCCCTGACACCGGGGAGCTGTTTTTT
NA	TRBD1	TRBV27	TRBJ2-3	CASKQIGTASTDTQYF	TGTGCCAGCAAGCAAATCGGGACAGCTAGCACAGATACGCAGTATTTT
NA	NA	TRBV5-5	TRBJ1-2	CASSLGSYGYTF	TGTGCCAGCAGCTTGGGCAGCTATGGCTACACCTTC
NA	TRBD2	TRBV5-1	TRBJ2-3	CASSFLETSGAGTDTQYF	TGCGCCAGCAGCTTCCTCGAGACTAGCGGGGCCGGCACAGATACGCAGTATTTT
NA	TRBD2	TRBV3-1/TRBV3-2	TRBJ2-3	CASSQVQLAGGTQYF	TGTGCCAGCAGCCAAGTACAACTAGCGGGGGGTACGCAGTATTTT
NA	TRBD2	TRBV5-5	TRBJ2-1	CASSLTSPGYSEQFF	TGTGCCAGCAGTCTGACTAGCCCGGGATACTCTGAGCAGTTCTTC
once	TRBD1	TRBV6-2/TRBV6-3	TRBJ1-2	CASSYSRQGEGYTF	TGTGCCAGCAGTTACTCCCGACAGGGCGAGGGCTACACCTTC
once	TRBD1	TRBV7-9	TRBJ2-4	CASSSGTGEVKNIQYF	TGTGCCAGCAGCTCGGGGACAGGGGAGGTCAAAAACATTCAGTACTTC
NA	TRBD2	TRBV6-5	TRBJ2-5	CASSPWGGLEETQYF	TGTGCCAGCAGTCCATGGGGGGGACTCGAGGAGACCCAGTACTTC
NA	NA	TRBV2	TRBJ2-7	CASSDYGTYEQYF	TGTGCCAGCAGTGACTACGGTACCTACGAGCAGTACTTC
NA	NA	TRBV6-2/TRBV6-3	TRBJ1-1	CASSDARVNTEAFF	TGTGCCAGCAGTGACGCACGGGTGAACACTGAAGCTTTCTTT
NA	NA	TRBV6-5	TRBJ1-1	CASSYDPGFGNTEAFF	TGTGCCAGCAGTTACGATCCAGGATTCGGAAACACTGAAGCTTTCTTT
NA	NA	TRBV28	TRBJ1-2	CASSRGDSMPNYGYTF	TGTGCCAGCAGTCGGGGGGACTCAATGCCCAACTATGGCTACACCTTC
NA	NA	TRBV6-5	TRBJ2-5	CASSFLLGRETQYF	TGTGCCAGCAGTTTCCTTTTGGGGAGAGAGACCCAGTACTTC
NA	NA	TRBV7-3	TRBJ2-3	CASSPPGGPTSPF	TGTGCCAGCAGCCCACCGGGGGGCCCTACCTCCCCTTTT
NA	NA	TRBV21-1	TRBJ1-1	CASSKLGNTEAFF	TGTGCCAGCAGCAAACTAGGGAACACTGAAGCTTTCTTT
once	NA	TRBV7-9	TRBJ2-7	CASTPSPEQYF	TGTGCCAGCACCCCTTCCCCTGAGCAGTACTTC
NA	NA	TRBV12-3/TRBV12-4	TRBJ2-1	CASSFSRDEQFF	TGTGCCAGCAGTTTCTCCAGGGATGAGCAGTTCTTC
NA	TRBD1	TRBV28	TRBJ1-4	CASSLEGQLPHEKLFF	TGTGCCAGCAGTTTGGAGGGACAGCTTCCGCATGAAAAACTGTTTTTT
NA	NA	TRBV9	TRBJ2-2	CASSGRDLRNTGELFF	TGTGCCAGCAGCGGGCGGGACTTACGGAACACCGGGGAGCTGTTTTTT
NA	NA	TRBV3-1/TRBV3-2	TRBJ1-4	CASSPRRGQVDEKLFF	TGTGCCAGCAGTCCAAGGCGGGGCCAAGTAGATGAAAAACTGTTTTTT
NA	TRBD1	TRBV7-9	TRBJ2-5	CASSPRQGAGTQYF	TGTGCCAGCAGCCCTAGACAGGGGGCCGGGACCCAGTACTTC
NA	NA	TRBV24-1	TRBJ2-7	CATSDGGAFAYEQYF	TGTGCCACCAGTGACGGAGGGGCTTTTGCCTACGAGCAGTACTTC
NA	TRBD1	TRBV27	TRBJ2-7	CASSWGQGYEQYF	TGTGCCAGCAGCTGGGGACAGGGCTACGAGCAGTACTTC
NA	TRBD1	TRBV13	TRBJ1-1	CASSQDRDRTEAFF	TGTGCCAGCAGCCAGGACAGGGATAGGACTGAAGCTTTCTTT
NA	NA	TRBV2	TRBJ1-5	CASIPRGGTGQPQHF	TGTGCCAGCATCCCTCGGGGGGGAACGGGACAGCCCCAGCATTTT
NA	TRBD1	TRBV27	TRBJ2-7	CASSFLTGVNEQYF	TGTGCCAGCAGTTTCCTAACAGGGGTGAACGAGCAGTACTTC
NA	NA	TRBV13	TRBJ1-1	CASSVRGHAAFF	TGTGCCAGCAGCGTCAGGGGTCATGCGGCTTTCTTT
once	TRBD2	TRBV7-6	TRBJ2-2	CASSGGTSGALRVTGELFF	TGTGCCAGCAGCGGCGGGACTAGCGGGGCACTCCGGGTAACCGGGGAGCTGTTTTTT
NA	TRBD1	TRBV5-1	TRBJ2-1	CASSPRQGSWNEQFF	TGCGCCAGCAGCCCCAGACAGGGGTCCTGGAATGAGCAGTTCTTC
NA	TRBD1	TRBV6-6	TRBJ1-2	CASSYSPDRAYGYTF	TGTGCCAGCAGTTACTCTCCGGACAGGGCGTATGGCTACACCTTC
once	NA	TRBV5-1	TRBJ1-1	CASSRRMGSSEAFF	TGCGCCAGCAGCCGCCGGATGGGGAGTTCTGAAGCTTTCTTT
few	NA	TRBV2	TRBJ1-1	CASSALPGHPNTEAFF	TGTGCCAGCAGTGCCTTGCCGGGACATCCGAACACTGAAGCTTTCTTT
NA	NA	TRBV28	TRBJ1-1	CASSLKPNTEAFF	TGTGCCAGCAGTTTAAAGCCGAACACTGAAGCTTTCTTT